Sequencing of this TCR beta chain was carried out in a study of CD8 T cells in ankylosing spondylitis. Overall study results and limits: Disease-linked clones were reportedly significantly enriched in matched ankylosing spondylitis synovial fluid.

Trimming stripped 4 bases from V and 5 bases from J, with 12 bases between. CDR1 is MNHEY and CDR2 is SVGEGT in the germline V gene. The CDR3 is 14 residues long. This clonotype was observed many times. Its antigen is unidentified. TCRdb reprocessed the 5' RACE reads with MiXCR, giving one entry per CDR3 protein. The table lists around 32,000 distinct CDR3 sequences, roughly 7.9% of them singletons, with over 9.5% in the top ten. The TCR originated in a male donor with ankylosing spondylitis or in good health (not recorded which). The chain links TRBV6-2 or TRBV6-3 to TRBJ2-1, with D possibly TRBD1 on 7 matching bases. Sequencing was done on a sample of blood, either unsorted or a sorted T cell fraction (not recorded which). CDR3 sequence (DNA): TGTGCCAGCAGTTGGAGGGACAGCCACAATGAGCAGTTCTTC. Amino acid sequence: CASSWRDSHNEQFF.